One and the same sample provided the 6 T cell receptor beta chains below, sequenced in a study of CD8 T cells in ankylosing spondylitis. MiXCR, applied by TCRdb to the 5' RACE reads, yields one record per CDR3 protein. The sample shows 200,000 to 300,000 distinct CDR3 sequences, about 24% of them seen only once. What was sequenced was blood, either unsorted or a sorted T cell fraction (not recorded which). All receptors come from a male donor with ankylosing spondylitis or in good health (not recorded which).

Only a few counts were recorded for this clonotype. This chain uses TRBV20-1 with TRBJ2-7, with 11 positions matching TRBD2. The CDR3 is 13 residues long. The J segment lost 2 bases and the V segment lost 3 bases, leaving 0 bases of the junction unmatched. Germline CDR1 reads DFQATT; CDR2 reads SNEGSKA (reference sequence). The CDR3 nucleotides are TGCAGTGCTAGTAGCGGGGGGGCCTACGAGCAGTACTTC. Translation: CSASSGGAYEQYF.

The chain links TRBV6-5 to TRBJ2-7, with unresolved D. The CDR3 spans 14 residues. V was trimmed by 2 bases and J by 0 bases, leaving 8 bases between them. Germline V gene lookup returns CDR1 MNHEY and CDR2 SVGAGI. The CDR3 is CASSYLRSSYEQYF. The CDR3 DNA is TGTGCCAGCAGTTACCTCAGGAGCTCCTACGAGCAGTACTTC.

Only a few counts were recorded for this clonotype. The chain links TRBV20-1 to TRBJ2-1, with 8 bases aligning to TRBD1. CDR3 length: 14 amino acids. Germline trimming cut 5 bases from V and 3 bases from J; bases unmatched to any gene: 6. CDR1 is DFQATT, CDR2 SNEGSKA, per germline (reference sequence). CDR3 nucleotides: TGCAGTGCTCCGCCCAGGGGGCTCTACAATGAGCAGTTCTTC. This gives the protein CSAPPRGLYNEQFF.

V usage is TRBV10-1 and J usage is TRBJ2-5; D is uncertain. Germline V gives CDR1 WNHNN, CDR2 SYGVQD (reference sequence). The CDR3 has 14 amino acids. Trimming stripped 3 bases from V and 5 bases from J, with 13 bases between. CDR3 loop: CASSEGPMSETQYF. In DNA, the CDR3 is TGCGCCAGCAGTGAAGGCCCTATGTCGGAGACCCAGTACTTC.

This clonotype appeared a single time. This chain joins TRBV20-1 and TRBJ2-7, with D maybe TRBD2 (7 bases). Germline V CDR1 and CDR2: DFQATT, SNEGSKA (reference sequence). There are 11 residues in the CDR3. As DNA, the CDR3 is TGCGTAGGGGGGGGATCCTACGAGCAGTACTTC. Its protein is CVGGGSYEQYF.

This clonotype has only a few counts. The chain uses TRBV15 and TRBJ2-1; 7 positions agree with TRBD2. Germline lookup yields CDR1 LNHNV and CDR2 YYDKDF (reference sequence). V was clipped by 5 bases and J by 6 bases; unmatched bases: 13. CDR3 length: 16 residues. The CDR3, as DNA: TGTGCCACCAGCTCCCGGGGAGGGCAGGGAGGCAATGAGCAGTTCTTC. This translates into CATSSRGGQGGNEQFF.